Each of the 24 T cell receptor beta chains below was sequenced from the same sample in a study of blood T cell repertoires in COVID-19. This table comes from immunoSEQ multiplex PCR, and its TCRdb copy is limited to in-frame clones, with some not included. In the table there are tens of thousands of clones, roughly 91% of which are singletons. Material for sequencing was peripheral blood. These receptors came from a human donor in a cohort sampled during active COVID-19.

The rearrangement links TRBV5-1 to TRBJ2-5, with 9 bases matching TRBD1. The CDR3 extends over 15 amino acids. Germline V CDR1 and CDR2: SGHRS, YFSETQ. V was pared by 2 bases and J by 5 bases, with 7 bases of the junction left unmatched. The CDR3 is CASSLGQGLGETQYF. The CDR3 DNA is TGCGCCAGCAGCTTAGGACAGGGGCTCGGCGAGACCCAGTACTTC.

The V gene is TRBV4-3, the J gene TRBJ2-1; 10 bases line up with TRBD2. V lost 0 bases to trimming and J lost 2 bases; unmatched junction nucleotides: 7. The CDR3 is made up of 18 amino acids. Germline V gene data show CDR1 as LGHNA and CDR2 as YSLEER. This CDR3 reads CASSQDVSGGVTYNEQFF. CDR3 sequence (DNA): TGCGCCAGCAGCCAAGATGTGAGCGGGGGGGTCACCTACAATGAGCAGTTCTTC.

Here the CDR3 reads CALGGPKGETQYF. DNA of the CDR3: TGTGCCCTGGGGGGGCCTAAAGGAGAGACCCAGTACTTC. The chain uses TRBV12-3 or TRBV12-4 and TRBJ2-5; D is possibly TRBD2 (7 bases). Trimming shortened V by 11 bases and J by 4 bases, and 17 bases separated the two germline ends. The CDR3 has 13 residues.

The V and J genes are TRBV5-4 and TRBJ2-1, with D maybe TRBD2 (7 bases). The CDR3 spans 15 residues. The germline CDR1 and CDR2 sequences are SGHNT and YYREEE (reference sequence). Trimming removed 4 bases from V and 0 bases from J, with 11 bases in between. In DNA, the CDR3 is TGTGCCAGCAGCGGGGGGGCCGGCTCCTACAATGAGCAGTTCTTC. Its translation: CASSGGAGSYNEQFF.

This chain joins TRBV14 and TRBJ1-6, with D tentatively TRBD1 (6 bases). The CDR3 totals 18 residues. Trimming stripped 5 bases from V and 0 bases from J, with 17 bases between. Germline CDR1 is SGHDN and CDR2 is FVKESK. CDR3 sequence: CASSETGSFSSYNSPLHF. CDR3 bases: TGTGCCAGCAGCGAAACAGGGAGTTTTAGCTCCTATAATTCACCCCTCCACTTT.

J is TRBJ2-5 and V is TRBV19, with 7 bases fitting TRBD2. V trimming: 6 bases; J trimming: 5 bases; junction bases outside the gene matches: 6. The CDR3 consists of 13 residues. Germline V gives CDR1 LNHDA, CDR2 SQIVND (reference sequence). This CDR3 is CASSPAGVETQYF. CDR3 sequence (DNA): TGTGCCAGTAGCCCGGCGGGGGTGGAGACCCAGTACTTC.

This chain links TRBV7-9 with TRBJ2-1, with 10 bases aligning to TRBD2. V was pared by 3 bases and J by 6 bases, with 5 bases of the junction left unmatched. Germline V CDR1 and CDR2: SEHNR, FQNEAQ (reference sequence). The length of the CDR3 is 15 residues. CDR3 region: CASSFRAGGPNEQFF. CDR3 DNA: TGTGCCAGCAGCTTTAGAGCGGGGGGGCCCAATGAGCAGTTCTTC. Supplemented by reference TRBV7-9 and TRBJ2-1, the full variable domain reads DTGVSQNPRHKITKRGQNVTFRCDPISEHNRLYWYRQTLGQGPEFLTYFQNEAQLEKSRLLSDRFSAERPKGSFSTLEIQRTEQGDSAMYLCASSFRAGGPNEQFFGPGTRLTVL.

The rearrangement links TRBV5-4 to TRBJ2-7; TRBD2 agrees at 14 bases. V trimming: 5 bases; J trimming: 3 bases; junction bases outside the gene matches: 10. Germline V gene data show CDR1 as SGHNT and CDR2 as YYREEE (reference sequence). The CDR3 loop spans 17 amino acids. CDR3 loop: CASSRGGLAGVGYEQYF. As DNA, the CDR3 is TGTGCCAGCAGTAGAGGGGGACTAGCGGGAGTAGGCTACGAGCAGTACTTC.

DNA for the CDR3: TGTGCCAGCAGCCCCCGGGTTGTGGGTGAAGCTTTCTTT. Residues: CASSPRVVGEAFF. This chain uses TRBV27 with TRBJ1-1; D remains ambiguous. CDR3 length equals 13 residues. With 6 bases removed from V and 7 bases from J, the gap between germline ends came to 15 bases. Germline V gives CDR1 MNHEY, CDR2 SMNVEV (reference sequence).

The chain joins TRBV25-1 to TRBJ2-7, with 9 bases lining up with TRBD1. V trimming: 5 bases; J trimming: 6 bases; junction bases outside the gene matches: 11. The CDR3 extends over 15 amino acids. Germline CDR1 is MGHDK and CDR2 is SYGVNS. DNA for the CDR3: TGTGCCAGCAGTAACCAGGGACAGGGTCAGACCGAGCAGTACTTC. Translation gives CASSNQGQGQTEQYF.

J is TRBJ2-3 and V is TRBV6-5; maybe TRBD2 (5 bases). Germline V gives CDR1 MNHEY, CDR2 SVGAGI. V lost 6 bases, J lost 0 bases, and 7 bases lay in between. CDR3 length equals 13 residues. CDR3 sequence reads: CASRGLSTDTQYF. The DNA for the CDR3 is TGTGCCAGCAGAGGACTGAGCACAGATACGCAGTATTTT.

V and J are TRBV5-1 and TRBJ2-1; 8 positions match TRBD2. This CDR3 has 16 residues. Trimming took 5 bases from V and 5 from J; bases not matched to a gene: 12. The germline V gene encodes CDR1 SGHRS and CDR2 YFSETQ. The chain's CDR3 is CASRERAGVTNNEQFF. The CDR3 DNA reads as TGCGCCAGCAGAGAACGAGCGGGAGTCACGAACAATGAGCAGTTCTTC.

The V call is TRBV7-2, the J call TRBJ2-3; 14 bases map to TRBD2. Germline V gene data show CDR1 as SGHTA and CDR2 as FQGNSA. V lost 5 bases and J lost 5; bases outside the gene matches: 6. This CDR3 region has 16 residues. The CDR3 nucleotides read TGTGCCAGCAGCCTGACTAGCGGGGGGGCCGGAGATACGCAGTATTTT. This codes for CASSLTSGGAGDTQYF. Full variable domain (outside the CDR3, taken from reference TRBV7-2 and TRBJ2-3): GAGVSQSPSNKVTEKGKDVELRCDPISGHTALYWYRQSLGQGLEFLIYFQGNSAPDKSGLPSDRFSAERTGGSVSTLTIQRTQQEDSAVYLCASSLTSGGAGDTQYFGPGTRLTVL.

This chain joins TRBV11-2 and TRBJ2-2, with TRBD2 matching 15 bases. CDR3 length: 16 residues. The junction had 3 bases not matched to a gene; V was cut back by 4 bases and J by 6 bases. The germline V gene has CDR1 SGHAT and CDR2 FQNNGV. The CDR3 DNA follows: TGTGCCAGCAGCTCCGGACTAGCGGGAGGGGCCGGGGAGCTGTTTTTT. Its translation is CASSSGLAGGAGELFF.

The chain is built from TRBV3-1 (or the pseudogene TRBV3-2) and TRBJ1-5; D is perhaps TRBD1 (5 bases). Trimming took off 1 base at V and 3 bases at J, with 10 bases between the two ends. Germline V gene sequence: CDR1 LGHDT, CDR2 YNNKEL (reference sequence). CDR3 length equals 15 residues. In nucleotides, the CDR3 is TGTGCCAGCAGCCAAGGGGCAGGGCACAATCAGCCCCAGCATTTT. It specifies CASSQGAGHNQPQHF.

Written as DNA, the CDR3 is TGTGCCAGCTCACCGACACTAGCGGCCCAAGAGACCCAGTACTTC. The encoded protein is CASSPTLAAQETQYF. The V call is TRBV18, the J call TRBJ2-5, with TRBD2 matching over 8 bases. The CDR3 loop spans 15 amino acids. Germline V CDR1 and CDR2: KGHSH, LQKENI. Trimming removed 3 bases from V and 1 base from J; junction bases left unmatched: 4. Full variable domain (rest looked up from reference TRBV18 and TRBJ2-5): NAGVMQNPRHLVRRRGQEARLRCSPMKGHSHVYWYRQLPEEGLKFMVYLQKENIIDESGMPKERFSAEFPKEGPSILRIQQVVRGDSAAYFCASSPTLAAQETQYFGPGTRLLVL.

The chain employs TRBV30 and TRBJ2-3, with 9 positions matching TRBD2. Germline values: CDR1 GTSNPN, CDR2 SVGIG (reference sequence). This CDR3 contains 17 residues. After removal of 4 bases from V and 1 base from J, the junction contained 12 bases not matched to a gene. This chain's CDR3 is CAWNVSPGLARTDTQYF. CDR3 coding DNA: TGTGCCTGGAATGTATCCCCGGGACTAGCCCGCACAGATACGCAGTATTTT.

The table lists this clone with a count of one. The CDR3 reads CSVPLQGTFYGYTF. As DNA, the CDR3 is TGCAGCGTCCCACTACAGGGAACCTTCTATGGCTACACCTTC. The chain is built from TRBV29-1 and TRBJ1-2, with D possibly TRBD1 on 6 matching bases. V was shortened by 6 bases and J by 4 bases, with 18 bases between the two germline ends. CDR1 is SQVTM and CDR2 is ANQGSEA in the germline V gene. The CDR3 loop spans 14 amino acids.

This clone showed up just once. The V and J genes are TRBV30 and TRBJ1-2; 9 bases agree with TRBD1. Germline trimming cut 2 bases from V and 8 bases from J; bases unmatched to any gene: 12. The V gene's germline CDR1 is GTSNPN and CDR2 SVGIG (reference sequence). CDR3 length equals 15 residues. For the CDR3, the DNA is TGTGCCTGGAGTAACCCCGGGACAGGGTATCGCGGCTACACCTTC. It yields the protein CAWSNPGTGYRGYTF.

The V and J genes are TRBV10-3 and TRBJ1-4; D perhaps matches TRBD1 (6 bases). Germline CDR1 ENHRY, CDR2 SYGVKD. With 6 bases removed from V and 5 bases from J, the gap between germline ends came to 10 bases. This CDR3 is built from 13 residues. The CDR3 sequence: CAIRRDTNEKLFF. The CDR3 nucleotides are TGTGCCATCAGAAGGGACACCAATGAAAAACTGTTTTTT.

This rearrangement joins TRBV28 to TRBJ2-2; 12 bases align to TRBD2. This CDR3 region has 17 residues. CDR1 is MDHEN, CDR2 SYDVKM, per germline. Trimming removed 3 bases from V and 8 bases from J; junction bases left unmatched: 10. Written as DNA, the CDR3 is TGTGCCAGCAGTTTGCCCCTGACTAGCGGGAGAGCAGGGGAGCTGTTTTTT. It encodes CASSLPLTSGRAGELFF.

The genes are TRBV4-3 and TRBJ1-1; D gene uncertain. V lost 0 bases and J lost 5, with 7 bases in between. Per the germline V gene, CDR1 is LGHNA and CDR2 is YSLEER. The length of the CDR3 is 13 residues. Here the CDR3 reads CASSQDLRTEAFF. CDR3 DNA sequence: TGCGCCAGCAGCCAAGATTTGAGGACTGAAGCTTTCTTT.

The chain couples TRBV7-8 to TRBJ2-5; 7 nucleotides align to TRBD1. J gave up 5 bases and V 0 bases, and 9 bases lay outside the gene matches. The CDR3 runs to 16 residues. CDR1 and CDR2 from the germline V gene are SGHVS and FQNEAQ. The DNA of the CDR3 is TGTGCCAGCAGCTTAGCGGCTAGGGGGCTCTTTGAGACCCAGTACTTC. This sequence encodes CASSLAARGLFETQYF.

The rearrangement joins TRBV4-3 to TRBJ2-3; no firm D call. There are 13 residues in the CDR3. Germline values: CDR1 LGHNA, CDR2 YSLEER. Trimming cost V 0 bases and J 5 bases, with 6 bases left between them. The CDR3 nucleotides are TGCGCCAGCAGCCAAGATCCGGGAGATACGCAGTATTTT. It translates to CASSQDPGDTQYF.